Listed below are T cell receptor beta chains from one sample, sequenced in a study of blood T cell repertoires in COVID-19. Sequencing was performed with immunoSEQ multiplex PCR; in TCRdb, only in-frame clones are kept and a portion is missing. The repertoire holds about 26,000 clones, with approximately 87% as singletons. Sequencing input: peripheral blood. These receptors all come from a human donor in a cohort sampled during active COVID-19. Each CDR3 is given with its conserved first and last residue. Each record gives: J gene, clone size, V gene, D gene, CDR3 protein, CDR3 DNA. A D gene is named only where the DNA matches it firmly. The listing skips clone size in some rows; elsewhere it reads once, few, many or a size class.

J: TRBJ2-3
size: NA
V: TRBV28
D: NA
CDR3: CASSLPVDTQYF
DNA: TGTGCCAGCTCCCTCCCGGTAGATACGCAGTATTTT

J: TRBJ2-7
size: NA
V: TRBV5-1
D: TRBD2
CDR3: CASSMTSGSSYEQYF
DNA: TGCGCCAGCAGCATGACTAGCGGCAGCTCCTACGAGCAGTACTTC

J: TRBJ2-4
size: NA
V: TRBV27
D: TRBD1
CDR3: CASSSGTGPNLAKNIQYF
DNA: TGTGCCAGCAGTTCCGGGACAGGGCCGAATCTAGCCAAAAACATTCAGTACTTC

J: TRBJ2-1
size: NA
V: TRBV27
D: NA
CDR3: CASSEHQGSYNEQFF
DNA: TGTGCCAGCAGTGAGCATCAGGGCTCCTACAATGAGCAGTTCTTC

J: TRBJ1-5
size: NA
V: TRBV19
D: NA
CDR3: CASNEGQNQPQHF
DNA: TGTGCCAGTAACGAAGGACAGAATCAGCCCCAGCATTTT

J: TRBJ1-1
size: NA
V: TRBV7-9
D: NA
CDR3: CASRIQGNTEAFF
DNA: TGTGCCAGCAGGATACAGGGGAACACTGAAGCTTTCTTT

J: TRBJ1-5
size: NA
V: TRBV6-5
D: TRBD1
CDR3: CASGQGLDQPQHF
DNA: TGTGCCAGCGGACAGGGCTTAGATCAGCCCCAGCATTTT

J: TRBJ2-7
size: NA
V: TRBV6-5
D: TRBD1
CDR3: CASNRQGWAEQYF
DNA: TGTGCCAGCAATAGACAGGGCTGGGCCGAGCAGTACTTC

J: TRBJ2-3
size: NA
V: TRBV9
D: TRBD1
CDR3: CASSGQGGLDTQYF
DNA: TGTGCCAGCAGCGGACAGGGTGGGTTAGATACGCAGTATTTT

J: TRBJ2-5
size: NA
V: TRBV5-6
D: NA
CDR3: CASSLDRVETQYF
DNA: TGTGCCAGCAGCTTGGACAGGGTAGAGACCCAGTACTTC

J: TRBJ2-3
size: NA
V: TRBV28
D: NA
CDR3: CASSWGRRTDTQYF
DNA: TGTGCCAGCAGTTGGGGCCGTCGCACAGATACGCAGTATTTT

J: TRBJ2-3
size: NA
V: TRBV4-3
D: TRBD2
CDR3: CASSQDVAGGTTDTQYF
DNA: TGCGCCAGCAGCCAAGATGTGGCGGGAGGAACCACAGATACGCAGTATTTT

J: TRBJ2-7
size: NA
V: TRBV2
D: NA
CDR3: CASNSPPASRLF
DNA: TGTGCCAGCAACTCCCCCCCCGCTTCCAGGCTATTC

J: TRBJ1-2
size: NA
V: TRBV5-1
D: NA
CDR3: CASSHGDTGQRGYGYTF
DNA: TGCGCCAGCAGCCACGGAGATACTGGACAGCGGGGGTATGGCTACACCTTC

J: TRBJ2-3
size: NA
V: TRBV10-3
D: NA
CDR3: CAISTSTDTQYF
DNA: TGTGCCATCAGCACTAGCACAGATACGCAGTATTTT

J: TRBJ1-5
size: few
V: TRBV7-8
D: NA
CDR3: CASSSEGRVSNQPQHF
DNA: TGTGCCAGCAGCTCAGAGGGGAGGGTTAGCAATCAGCCCCAGCATTTT

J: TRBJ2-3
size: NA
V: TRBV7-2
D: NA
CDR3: CASSLSRYTDTQYF
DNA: TGTGCCAGCAGCTTATCCAGATACACAGATACGCAGTATTTT

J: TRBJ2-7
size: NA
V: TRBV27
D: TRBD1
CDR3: CASRRAGGYEQYF
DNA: TGTGCCAGCAGGCGGGCAGGGGGTTACGAGCAGTACTTC

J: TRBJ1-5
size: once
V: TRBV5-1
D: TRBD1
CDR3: CASSSGQTDQPQHF
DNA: TGCGCCAGCAGCTCGGGACAGACCGATCAGCCCCAGCATTTT

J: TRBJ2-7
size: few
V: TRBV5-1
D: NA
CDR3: CASSLVPGTYEQYF
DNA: TGCGCCAGCAGCTTGGTTCCAGGGACCTACGAGCAGTACTTC

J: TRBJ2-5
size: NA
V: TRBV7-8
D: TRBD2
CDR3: CASSFLAGQGGETQYF
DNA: TGTGCCAGCAGCTTTCTAGCGGGGCAGGGGGGAGAGACCCAGTACTTC

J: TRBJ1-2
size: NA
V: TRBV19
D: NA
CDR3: CASRADRTSYGYTF
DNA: TGTGCCAGTAGGGCGGACAGAACCTCTTATGGCTACACCTTC

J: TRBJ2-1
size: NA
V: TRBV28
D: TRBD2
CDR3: CASSSPLAGARGEQFF
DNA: TGTGCCAGCAGCTCCCCCCTAGCGGGAGCTCGGGGGGAGCAGTTCTTC

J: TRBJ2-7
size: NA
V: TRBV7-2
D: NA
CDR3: CASSSGQGGGRVNEQYF
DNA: TGTGCCAGCAGCTCCGGACAGGGCGGCGGGAGAGTGAACGAGCAGTACTTC

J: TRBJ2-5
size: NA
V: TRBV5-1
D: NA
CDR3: CASSNSRETQYF
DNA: TGCGCCAGCAGCAACTCCAGGGAGACCCAGTACTTC

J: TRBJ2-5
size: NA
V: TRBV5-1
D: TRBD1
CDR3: CASQGEPQETQYF
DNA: TGCGCCAGCCAGGGGGAACCTCAAGAGACCCAGTACTTC

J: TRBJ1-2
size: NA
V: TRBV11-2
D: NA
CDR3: CASSFTLLYGYTF
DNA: TGTGCCAGCAGCTTTACTCTCCTCTATGGCTACACCTTC

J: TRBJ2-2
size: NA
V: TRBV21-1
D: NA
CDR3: CASEIARHTGELFF
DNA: TGTGCCAGCGAAATAGCACGACACACCGGGGAGCTGTTTTTT

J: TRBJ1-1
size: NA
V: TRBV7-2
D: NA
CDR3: CASSWAPQGSTEAFF
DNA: TGTGCCAGCAGCTGGGCACCACAGGGCTCCACTGAAGCTTTCTTT

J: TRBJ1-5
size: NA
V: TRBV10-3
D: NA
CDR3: CAIRGAGGQPQHF
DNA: TGTGCCATCCGGGGGGCGGGGGGACAGCCCCAGCATTTT

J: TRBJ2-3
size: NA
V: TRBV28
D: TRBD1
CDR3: CASSLAGQGTDTQYF
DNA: TGTGCCAGCAGTTTAGCGGGACAGGGAACAGATACGCAGTATTTT

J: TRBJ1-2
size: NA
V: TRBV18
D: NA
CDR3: CASSPGQAVGYTF
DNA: TGTGCCAGCTCACCGGGACAAGCAGTCGGCTACACCTTC

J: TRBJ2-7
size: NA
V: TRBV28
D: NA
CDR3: CASSLEWEQYF
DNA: TGTGCCAGCAGTTTAGAGTGGGAGCAGTACTTC

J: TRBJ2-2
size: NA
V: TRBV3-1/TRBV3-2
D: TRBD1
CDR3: CASSQWDRATGELFF
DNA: TGTGCCAGCAGCCAGTGGGACAGAGCAACCGGGGAGCTGTTTTTT

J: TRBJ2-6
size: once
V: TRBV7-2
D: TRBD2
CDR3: CASSLVAGLGSGANVLTF
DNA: TGTGCCAGCAGCTTAGTAGCGGGGCTTGGCTCTGGGGCCAACGTCCTGACTTTC

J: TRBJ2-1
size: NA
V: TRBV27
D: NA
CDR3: CASSLIGARGQFF
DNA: TGTGCCAGCAGTTTAATAGGCGCTAGAGGTCAGTTCTTC

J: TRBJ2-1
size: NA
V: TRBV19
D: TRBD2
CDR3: CASTGRTSPSNEQFF
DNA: TGTGCCAGCACTGGTAGGACTAGCCCCTCCAATGAGCAGTTCTTC

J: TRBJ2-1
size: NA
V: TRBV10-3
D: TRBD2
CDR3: CAISDRSGNHYNEQLF
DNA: TGTGCCATCAGTGACCGGAGCGGGAATCACTACAATGAGCAGCTCTTC

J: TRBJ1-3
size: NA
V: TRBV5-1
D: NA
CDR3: CASSLTSQGGNTIYF
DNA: TGCGCCAGCAGCTTGACGTCCCAGGGTGGAAACACCATATATTTT

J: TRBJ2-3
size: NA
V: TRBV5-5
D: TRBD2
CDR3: CASSQDWTSGTDTQYF
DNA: TGTGCCAGCAGCCAAGACTGGACTAGCGGCACAGATACGCAGTATTTT

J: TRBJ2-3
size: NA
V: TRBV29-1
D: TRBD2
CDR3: CSARGLAGVRVSDTQYF
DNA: TGCAGCGCCCGTGGGCTAGCGGGGGTTAGGGTTTCAGATACGCAGTATTTT

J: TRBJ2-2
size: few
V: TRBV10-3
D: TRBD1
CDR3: CAISGQGTNTGELFF
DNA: TGTGCCATCAGCGGACAGGGAACGAACACCGGGGAGCTGTTTTTT

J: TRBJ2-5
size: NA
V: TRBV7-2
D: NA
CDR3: CASSLGLYQETQYF
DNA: TGTGCCAGCAGCTTGGGACTCTACCAAGAGACCCAGTACTTC

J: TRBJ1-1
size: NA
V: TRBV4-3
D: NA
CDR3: CASSQVRGGNTEAFF
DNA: TGCGCCAGCAGCCAAGTAAGAGGGGGGAACACTGAAGCTTTCTTT